Below are 10 T cell receptor beta chains sequenced from a single sample in a study of blood T cell repertoires in COVID-19. Assay used: immunoSEQ multiplex PCR; TCRdb lists only in-frame clones, some missing. The table has about 180,000 clones, just over 85% seen once. The source material was PBMCs or T cells enriched from blood (not recorded which). These receptors originate from a woman under 30 who had recovered from COVID-19.

This chain connects TRBV28 to TRBJ2-7; TRBD1 matches at 10 bases. The CDR3 is made up of 17 amino acids. With V trimmed by 6 bases and J by 3 bases, 14 bases remained unmatched. Germline V gene lookup returns CDR1 MDHEN and CDR2 SYDVKM. The CDR3 here is CASSPDRGRLGGYEQYF. The CDR3 DNA sequence: TGTGCCAGCAGCCCTGACAGGGGGCGTCTCGGAGGCTACGAGCAGTACTTC.

This chain joins TRBV7-2 and TRBJ1-5; the D gene is possibly TRBD1 (6 bases). The germline CDR1 and CDR2 sequences are SGHTA and FQGNSA. This CDR3 region has 14 residues. Trimming removed 7 bases from V and 7 bases from J, with 17 bases in between. The CDR3 nucleotides are TGTGCCAGCACCGTAGATAGGGGGTCCCAGCCCCAGCATTTT. Its protein is CASTVDRGSQPQHF.

The rearrangement uses TRBV5-4 and TRBJ1-1, with D maybe TRBD1 (5 bases). The V gene lost 4 bases and the J gene lost 3 bases, with 19 bases spanning the gap. This CDR3 is built from 16 residues. Germline V gene sequence: CDR1 SGHNT, CDR2 YYREEE (reference sequence). The CDR3 sequence: CASSPIPGGYDTEAFF. The CDR3 DNA is TGTGCCAGCAGCCCCATCCCGGGGGGGTATGACACTGAAGCTTTCTTT.

V and J are TRBV18 and TRBJ2-1, with 9 bases aligning to TRBD2. The germline gives CDR1 KGHSH, CDR2 LQKENI. The CDR3 consists of 15 residues. V gave up 2 bases and J gave up 7 bases; unmatched junction bases: 6. The CDR3 region is CASSPIRTSDNEQFF. The CDR3 DNA reads TGTGCCAGCTCACCAATACGGACTAGCGATAATGAGCAGTTCTTC.

The CDR3 sequence is CASSLGAGDNEQFF. CDR3 bases: TGTGCCAGCAGCTTAGGCGCAGGGGACAATGAGCAGTTCTTC. The gene calls are TRBV5-6 and TRBJ2-1; tentatively, D is TRBD1 (6 bases). This CDR3 contains 14 residues. The ends were cut back, 2 bases at V and 5 bases at J, with 11 bases in the middle. The germline V gene has CDR1 SGHDT and CDR2 YYEEEE.

The chain links TRBV2 to TRBJ2-3; the match to TRBD2 covers 9 bases. V gave up 4 bases and J gave up 1 base; unmatched junction bases: 3. The length of the CDR3 is 15 residues. From germline, CDR1 is SNHLY and CDR2 FYNNEI. The CDR3 region is CASSVERGGTDTQYF. DNA of the CDR3: TGTGCCAGCAGTGTGGAGCGGGGGGGCACAGATACGCAGTATTTT.

The V gene is TRBV3-1 (or the pseudogene TRBV3-2), the J gene TRBJ1-5, with 8 bases fitting TRBD1. In germline, CDR1 is LGHDT, CDR2 YNNKEL (reference sequence). There are 15 residues in the CDR3. The trim removed 0 bases at V and 7 bases at J, leaving 5 bases unmatched. The DNA for the CDR3 is TGTGCCAGCAGCCAAGAGGCAGGGGGCGCCCAGCCCCAGCATTTT. Its protein is CASSQEAGGAQPQHF.

This chain connects TRBV4-3 to TRBJ2-7; tentative D call: TRBD2 (6 bases). CDR3 length: 14 amino acids. In germline, CDR1 is LGHNA, CDR2 YSLEER. The germline V and J ends were trimmed by 1 base and 3 bases, with 10 bases remaining between them. The CDR3 protein is CASSQGGSGYEQYF. DNA of the CDR3: TGCGCCAGCAGCCAAGGGGGTAGCGGCTACGAGCAGTACTTC.

The V and J genes are TRBV2 and TRBJ2-7; 10 bases fit TRBD2. Germline lookup yields CDR1 SNHLY and CDR2 FYNNEI. The CDR3 sequence is 14 residues long. J lost 7 bases, V lost 5 bases, and 8 bases had no gene match. The CDR3 DNA sequence: TGTGCCAGCAGTACTAGCGGGACCTCCCGGGAGCAGTACTTC. Protein product: CASSTSGTSREQYF.

The chain carries TRBV4-2 and TRBJ2-7, with D maybe TRBD1 (6 bases). There are 18 residues in the CDR3. V lost 0 bases and J 4 bases, leaving 22 bases between the germline ends. Germline V gene data show CDR1 as LGHNA and CDR2 as YNFKEQ. CDR3 coding DNA: TGTGCCAGCAGCCAAGATCAGAACCCGGCAGGGGAAAAATACGAGCAGTACTTC. It specifies CASSQDQNPAGEKYEQYF.